This T cell receptor beta chain emerged from a study of multiple sclerosis patients with progressive multifocal leukoencephalopathy. Study-wide results and limits: No common TRBV or TRBJ usage or pairing appeared at PML.

Time point here: time of PML onset. T3 blood samples were collected at the time of PML onset. The assay was run at survey level. Sequencing used immunoSEQ multiplex PCR; TCRdb keeps in-frame clones, though not all of them. The sample has 30,000 or so clones, roughly 87% seen once. Points on this clone: Its antigen is currently unknown.

From germline, CDR1 is MNHNY and CDR2 SVGAGI (reference sequence). The CDR3 spans 15 residues. V shed 4 bases and J 1 base; nucleotides not matched to a gene: 4. This clonotype originated in a woman aged 40 to 49 with progressive multifocal leukoencephalopathy. The J gene is TRBJ1-1, the V gene TRBV6-6; 9 nucleotides line up with TRBD1. Sequenced here: PBMCs, sampled from a patient treated with natalizumab. CDR3 in DNA: TGTGCCAGCAGTTTACAGGGGGCCCGGAACACTGAAGCTTTCTTT. This codes for CASSLQGARNTEAFF.